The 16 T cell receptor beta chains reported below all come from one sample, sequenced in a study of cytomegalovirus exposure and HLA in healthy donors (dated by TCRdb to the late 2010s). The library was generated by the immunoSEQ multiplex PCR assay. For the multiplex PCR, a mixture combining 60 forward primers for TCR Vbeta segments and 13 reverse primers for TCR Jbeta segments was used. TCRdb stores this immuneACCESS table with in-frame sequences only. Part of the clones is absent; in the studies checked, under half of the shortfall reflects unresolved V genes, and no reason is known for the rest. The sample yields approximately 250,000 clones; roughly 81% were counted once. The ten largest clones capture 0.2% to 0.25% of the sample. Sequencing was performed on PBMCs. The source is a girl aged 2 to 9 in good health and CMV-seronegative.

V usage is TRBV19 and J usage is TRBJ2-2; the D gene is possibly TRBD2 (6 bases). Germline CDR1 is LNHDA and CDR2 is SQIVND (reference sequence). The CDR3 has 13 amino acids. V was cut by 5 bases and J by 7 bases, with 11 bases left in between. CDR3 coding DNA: TGTGCCAGTAGTGCCGGACTATTCGGGGAGCTGTTTTTT. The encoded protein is CASSAGLFGELFF.

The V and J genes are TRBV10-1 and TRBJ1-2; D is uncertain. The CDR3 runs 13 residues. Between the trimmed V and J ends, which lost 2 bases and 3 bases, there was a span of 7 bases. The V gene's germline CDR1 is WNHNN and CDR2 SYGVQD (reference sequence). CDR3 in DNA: TGCGCCAGCAGTGAGGGACTCTACTATGGCTACACCTTC. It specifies CASSEGLYYGYTF.

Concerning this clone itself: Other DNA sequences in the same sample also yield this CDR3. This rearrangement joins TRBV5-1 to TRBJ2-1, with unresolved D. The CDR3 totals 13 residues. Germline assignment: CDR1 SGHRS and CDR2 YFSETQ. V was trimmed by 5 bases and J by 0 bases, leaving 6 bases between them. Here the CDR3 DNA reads TGCGCCAGCAGTCCAGGCTCCTACAATGAGCAGTTCTTC. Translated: CASSPGSYNEQFF.

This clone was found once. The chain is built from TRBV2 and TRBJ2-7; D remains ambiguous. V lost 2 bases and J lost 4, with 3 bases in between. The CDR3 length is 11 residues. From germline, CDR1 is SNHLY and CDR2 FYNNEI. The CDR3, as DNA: TGTGCCAGCAGTGAACAGTACGAGCAGTACTTC. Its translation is CASSEQYEQYF.

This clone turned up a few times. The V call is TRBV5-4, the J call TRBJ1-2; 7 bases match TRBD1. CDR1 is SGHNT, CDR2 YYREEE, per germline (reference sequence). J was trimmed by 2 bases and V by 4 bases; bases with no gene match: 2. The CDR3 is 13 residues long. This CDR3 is CASSQGGNYGYTF. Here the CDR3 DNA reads TGTGCCAGCAGCCAAGGGGGCAACTATGGCTACACCTTC.

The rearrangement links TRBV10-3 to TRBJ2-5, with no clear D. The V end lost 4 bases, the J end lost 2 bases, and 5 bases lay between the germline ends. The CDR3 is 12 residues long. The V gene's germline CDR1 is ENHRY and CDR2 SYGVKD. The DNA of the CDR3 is TGTGCCATCAGTGGAACACAAGAGACCCAGTACTTC. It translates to CAISGTQETQYF.

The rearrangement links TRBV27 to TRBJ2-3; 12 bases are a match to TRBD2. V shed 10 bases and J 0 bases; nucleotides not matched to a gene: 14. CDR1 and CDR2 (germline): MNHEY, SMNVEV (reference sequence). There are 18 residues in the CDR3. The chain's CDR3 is CATKTSGSEGASTDTQYF. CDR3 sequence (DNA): TGTGCCACCAAGACTAGCGGGAGTGAGGGGGCTAGCACAGATACGCAGTATTTT.

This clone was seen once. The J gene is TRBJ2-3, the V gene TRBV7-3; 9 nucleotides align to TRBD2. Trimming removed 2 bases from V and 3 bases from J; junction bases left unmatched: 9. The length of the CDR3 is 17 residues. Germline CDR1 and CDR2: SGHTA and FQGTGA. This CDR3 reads CASSLAGGPSVTDTQYF. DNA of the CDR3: TGTGCCAGCAGCTTAGCGGGGGGGCCGTCAGTGACAGATACGCAGTATTTT.

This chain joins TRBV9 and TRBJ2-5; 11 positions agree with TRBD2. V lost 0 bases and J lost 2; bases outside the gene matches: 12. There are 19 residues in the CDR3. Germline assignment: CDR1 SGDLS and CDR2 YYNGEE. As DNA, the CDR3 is TGTGCCAGCAGCGTAGGTTTGCTAGCGGGGGGTGGCTCACAAGAGACCCAGTACTTC. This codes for CASSVGLLAGGGSQETQYF.

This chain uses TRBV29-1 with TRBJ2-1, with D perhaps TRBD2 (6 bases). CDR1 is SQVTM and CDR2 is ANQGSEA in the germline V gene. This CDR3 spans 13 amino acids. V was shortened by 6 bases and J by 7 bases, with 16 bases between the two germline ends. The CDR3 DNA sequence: TGCAGCGTAGGACTATCCATTGGGAATGAGCAGTTCTTC. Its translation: CSVGLSIGNEQFF.

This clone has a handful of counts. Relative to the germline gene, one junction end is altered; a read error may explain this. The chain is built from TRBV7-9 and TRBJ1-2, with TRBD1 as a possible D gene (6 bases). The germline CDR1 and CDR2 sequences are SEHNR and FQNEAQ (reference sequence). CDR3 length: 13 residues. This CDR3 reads CSSSLGTAQGYTF. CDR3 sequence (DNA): TGTTCCAGCAGCTTAGGGACGGCCCAGGGGTACACCTTC.

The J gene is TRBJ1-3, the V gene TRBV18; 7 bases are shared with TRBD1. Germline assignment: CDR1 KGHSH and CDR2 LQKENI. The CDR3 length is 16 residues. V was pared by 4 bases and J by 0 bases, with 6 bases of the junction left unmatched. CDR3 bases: TGTGCCAGCTCACGGATGGGACAGCTCTCTGGAAACACCATATATTTT. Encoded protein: CASSRMGQLSGNTIYF.

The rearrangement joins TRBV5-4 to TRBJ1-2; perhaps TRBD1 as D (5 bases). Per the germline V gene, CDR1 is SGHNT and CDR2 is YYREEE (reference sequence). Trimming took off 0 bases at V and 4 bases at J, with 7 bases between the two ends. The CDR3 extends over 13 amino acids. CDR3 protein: CASSLADSYGYTF. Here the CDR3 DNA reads TGTGCCAGCAGCTTGGCAGACAGCTATGGCTACACCTTC.

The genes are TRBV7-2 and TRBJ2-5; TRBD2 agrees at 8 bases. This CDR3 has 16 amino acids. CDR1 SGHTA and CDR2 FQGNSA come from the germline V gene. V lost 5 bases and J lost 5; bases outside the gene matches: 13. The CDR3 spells CASSVETGTRVETQYF. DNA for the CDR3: TGTGCCAGCAGCGTAGAAACCGGGACTAGGGTGGAGACCCAGTACTTC.

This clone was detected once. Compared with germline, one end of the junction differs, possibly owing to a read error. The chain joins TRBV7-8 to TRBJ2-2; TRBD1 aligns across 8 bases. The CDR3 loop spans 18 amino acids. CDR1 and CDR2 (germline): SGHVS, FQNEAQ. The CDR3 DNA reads TGTGCCGGCAGCTCGTTAGGACAGGGCCTTGCGAACACCGGGGAGCTGTTTTTT. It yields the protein CAGSSLGQGLANTGELFF.

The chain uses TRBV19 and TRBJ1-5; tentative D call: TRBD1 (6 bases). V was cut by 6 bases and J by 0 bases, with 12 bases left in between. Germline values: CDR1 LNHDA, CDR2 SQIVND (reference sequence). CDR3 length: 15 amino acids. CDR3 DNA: TGTGCCAGTAGCAGGGGACCATATAGCAATCAGCCCCAGCATTTT. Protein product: CASSRGPYSNQPQHF.